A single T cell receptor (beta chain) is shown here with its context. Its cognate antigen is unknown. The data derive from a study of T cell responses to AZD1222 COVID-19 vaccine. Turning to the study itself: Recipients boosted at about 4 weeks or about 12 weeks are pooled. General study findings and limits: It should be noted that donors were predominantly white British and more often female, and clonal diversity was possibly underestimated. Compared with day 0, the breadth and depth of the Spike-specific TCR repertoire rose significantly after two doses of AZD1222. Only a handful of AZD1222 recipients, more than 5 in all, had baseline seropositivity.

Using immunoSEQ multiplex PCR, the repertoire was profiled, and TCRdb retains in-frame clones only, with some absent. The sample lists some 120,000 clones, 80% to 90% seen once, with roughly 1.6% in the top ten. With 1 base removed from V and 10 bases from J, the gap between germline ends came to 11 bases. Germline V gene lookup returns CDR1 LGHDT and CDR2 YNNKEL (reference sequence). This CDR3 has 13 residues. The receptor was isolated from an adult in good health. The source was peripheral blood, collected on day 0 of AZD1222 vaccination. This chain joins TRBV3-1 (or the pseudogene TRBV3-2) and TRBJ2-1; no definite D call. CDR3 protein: CASSQVAFAEQFF. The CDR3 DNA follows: TGTGCCAGCAGCCAAGTTGCCTTCGCCGAGCAGTTCTTC.